This T cell receptor beta chain was retrieved from a study of blood T cell repertoires in COVID-19. This clone was seen once. Original methodology: The authors estimated nucleated cell counts from reference gene primer amplification. The table came from immunoSEQ multiplex PCR; TCRdb's copy has only in-frame clones and leaves some out. The V and J calls and clone size were taken over from that table, and D and trimming were inferred from the DNA. The profile shows around 71,000 clones, about 80% of them singletons. Germline V gene lookup returns CDR1 SGHTA and CDR2 FQGNSA. The CDR3 is 16 residues long. Trimming removed 3 bases at V and 0 bases at J, with 14 bases between.

The V gene is TRBV7-2, the J gene TRBJ1-1; no clear D gene. Sequenced input: peripheral blood. The clonotype originates from a man in his 70s with acute or convalescent COVID-19. CDR3 sequence reads: CASSFPRETLNTEAFF. The CDR3 DNA sequence: TGTGCCAGCAGCTTCCCCCGGGAAACACTGAACACTGAAGCTTTCTTT.